The rows below give T cell receptor beta chains drawn from one sample of a study of blood T cells in healthy people across ages. TCRdb recomputed calls from the 5' RACE reads with MiXCR, one row per CDR3 protein. This sample has 1.8 million or so distinct CDR3 sequences, with approximately 39% found just once. Sequencing was performed on blood. The receptors stem from a human donor in good health. CDR3s include the opening cysteine and the closing phenylalanine or tryptophan. Each record gives: D gene, V gene, J gene, clone size, CDR3 DNA, CDR3 protein. The D gene is left open where the match is weak. Expanded clones get a size class; other rows say once, few or many, or leave the size out.

d_call: TRBD1
v_call: TRBV12-5
j_call: TRBJ2-1
clone_size: .
cdr3_nt: TGTGCTAGTGCCCTTTCGCTGGGACAGGGTCACAATGAGCAGTTCTTC
cdr3_aa: CASALSLGQGHNEQFF

d_call: TRBD2
v_call: TRBV9
j_call: TRBJ2-3
clone_size: once
cdr3_nt: TGTGCCAGCAGCTCCTTCGGGGGGACTTCAGATACGCAGTATTTT
cdr3_aa: CASSSFGGTSDTQYF

d_call: TRBD1
v_call: TRBV20-1
j_call: TRBJ2-7
clone_size: .
cdr3_nt: TGCAGTGCTAGAGAGGCACAGGGGGTCTACGAGCAGTACTTC
cdr3_aa: CSAREAQGVYEQYF

d_call: .
v_call: TRBV5-1
j_call: TRBJ2-1
clone_size: few
cdr3_nt: TGCGCCAGCACCTCAACCCGGGGATACAATGAGCAGTTCTTC
cdr3_aa: CASTSTRGYNEQFF

d_call: .
v_call: TRBV9
j_call: TRBJ1-6
clone_size: few
cdr3_nt: TGTGCCAGCAGCGTAGAGGTAGGGCGGGATTCACCCCTCCACTTT
cdr3_aa: CASSVEVGRDSPLHF

d_call: .
v_call: TRBV3-1
j_call: TRBJ2-1
clone_size: .
cdr3_nt: TGTGCCAGCAGCCAAGCGGACCCTGGAAAAAATGAGCAGTTCTTC
cdr3_aa: CASSQADPGKNEQFF

d_call: .
v_call: TRBV20-1
j_call: TRBJ2-3
clone_size: once
cdr3_nt: TGCAGTGCTAGTATCACTAGCTCACCTAGCACAGATACGCAGTATTTT
cdr3_aa: CSASITSSPSTDTQYF

d_call: .
v_call: TRBV7-2
j_call: TRBJ2-7
clone_size: many
cdr3_nt: TGTGCCAGCAGCTTAGATCCGGGAATGGGGGAGCAGTACTTC
cdr3_aa: CASSLDPGMGEQYF

d_call: TRBD2
v_call: TRBV28
j_call: TRBJ2-7
clone_size: few
cdr3_nt: TGTGCCAGCAACTCAGGGAGGGCCCTCTCCTACGAGCAGTACTTC
cdr3_aa: CASNSGRALSYEQYF

d_call: .
v_call: TRBV7-2
j_call: TRBJ1-5
clone_size: .
cdr3_nt: TGTGCCAGCAGCTTAGGCCTTCCTAGCAATCAGCCCCGGCATTTT
cdr3_aa: CASSLGLPSNQPRHF

d_call: .
v_call: TRBV7-2
j_call: TRBJ1-2
clone_size: .
cdr3_nt: TGTGCCAGCAGCTCTCTGGGTTCTGGGTATGGCTACACCTTC
cdr3_aa: CASSSLGSGYGYTF

d_call: TRBD1
v_call: TRBV9
j_call: TRBJ2-3
clone_size: .
cdr3_nt: TGTGCCAGCAGCGCCGACATTGGGACAGGCAACGTTCGGGATACGCAGTATTTT
cdr3_aa: CASSADIGTGNVRDTQYF

d_call: .
v_call: TRBV15
j_call: TRBJ2-2
clone_size: .
cdr3_nt: TGTGCCACCAGCAAGGGCAGGACCGGGGAGCGGTTTTTT
cdr3_aa: CATSKGRTGERFF

d_call: TRBD1
v_call: TRBV29-1
j_call: TRBJ1-4
clone_size: once
cdr3_nt: TGCAGCGTCCAGGGGACAGGTGCAACTAATGAAAAACTGTTTTTT
cdr3_aa: CSVQGTGATNEKLFF

d_call: .
v_call: TRBV5-1
j_call: TRBJ2-7
clone_size: few
cdr3_nt: TGCGCCAGCAGCTTGGCCGAGGGGGTCTACGAGCAGTACTTC
cdr3_aa: CASSLAEGVYEQYF

d_call: .
v_call: TRBV27
j_call: TRBJ1-2
clone_size: few
cdr3_nt: TGTGCCAGCAGTTTAGGGTTGGGGGTTGATGGCTACACCTTC
cdr3_aa: CASSLGLGVDGYTF

d_call: .
v_call: TRBV7-2
j_call: TRBJ2-7
clone_size: .
cdr3_nt: TGTGCCAGCAGCTTCGGTGGGCGCCCCGAGCAGTACTTC
cdr3_aa: CASSFGGRPEQYF

d_call: TRBD2
v_call: TRBV7-9
j_call: TRBJ2-1
clone_size: many
cdr3_nt: TGTGCCAGCAGTTTAGCGGGGGGGCCGGATGAGCAGTTCTTC
cdr3_aa: CASSLAGGPDEQFF

d_call: .
v_call: TRBV20-1
j_call: TRBJ2-5
clone_size: few
cdr3_nt: TGCAGTGCCAACTCCGCCTTTACAGAGCAAGAGACCCAGTACTTC
cdr3_aa: CSANSAFTEQETQYF

d_call: TRBD2
v_call: TRBV6-5
j_call: TRBJ2-5
clone_size: .
cdr3_nt: TGTGCCAGCAGTTACTCGAATTTTGCGGGGGTTCAAGAGACCCAGTACTTC
cdr3_aa: CASSYSNFAGVQETQYF

d_call: .
v_call: TRBV7-2
j_call: TRBJ1-2
clone_size: .
cdr3_nt: TGTGCCAGCAGCTTACAGGCGATCTATGGCTACACCTTC
cdr3_aa: CASSLQAIYGYTF

d_call: TRBD2
v_call: TRBV5-4
j_call: TRBJ2-7
clone_size: .
cdr3_nt: TGTGCCAGCAGCTCTAGCGGGAGACCCTACGAGCAGTACTTC
cdr3_aa: CASSSSGRPYEQYF

d_call: .
v_call: TRBV29-1
j_call: TRBJ2-3
clone_size: .
cdr3_nt: TGCAGCGTTGAGGCAGGGAATGATGATACGCAGTATTTT
cdr3_aa: CSVEAGNDDTQYF

d_call: TRBD1
v_call: TRBV2
j_call: TRBJ1-2
clone_size: .
cdr3_nt: TGTGCCAGCAGACAGGGGCCGCGATTGAACTATGGCTACACCTTC
cdr3_aa: CASRQGPRLNYGYTF

d_call: .
v_call: TRBV20-1
j_call: TRBJ2-1
clone_size: few
cdr3_nt: TGCAGTGCTAGAGATAGGGGCAGCAGGCCCGAGCAGTTCTTC
cdr3_aa: CSARDRGSRPEQFF

d_call: .
v_call: TRBV6-2/TRBV6-3
j_call: TRBJ2-4
clone_size: few
cdr3_nt: TGTGCCAGCAGTTACTCTCTCCCTACTATTCAGTACTTC
cdr3_aa: CASSYSLPTIQYF

d_call: TRBD2
v_call: TRBV9
j_call: TRBJ2-1
clone_size: few
cdr3_nt: TGTGCCAGCAGCCCCGGGAGGGGCCACAGCTCCTACAATGAGCAGTTCTTC
cdr3_aa: CASSPGRGHSSYNEQFF

d_call: TRBD2
v_call: TRBV7-2
j_call: TRBJ2-1
clone_size: few
cdr3_nt: TGTGCCAGCAGCTTAGCGGAAGCGGGGGTTAGGCAGTTCTTC
cdr3_aa: CASSLAEAGVRQFF

d_call: .
v_call: TRBV29-1
j_call: TRBJ2-3
clone_size: .
cdr3_nt: TGCAGCGTTGAAGATTCTGGGTTTGCAGATACGCAGTATTTT
cdr3_aa: CSVEDSGFADTQYF